The next 20 T cell receptor beta chains were all read from a single sample in a study of blood T cell repertoires in COVID-19. Some clones are missing from TCRdb's copy, which holds only in-frame ones; the method was immunoSEQ multiplex PCR. Counted here are around 100,000 clones, around 87% occurring once; the ten biggest clones make up around 16%. The material sequenced was peripheral blood. The receptors here all came from a man in his forties or fifties with acute or convalescent COVID-19.

The rearrangement joins TRBV4-1 to TRBJ2-1; TRBD1 aligns across 7 bases. The V segment lost 0 bases and the J segment 4 bases; nucleotides outside the gene matches: 9. The CDR3 spans 17 residues. Germline V lookup: CDR1 MGHRA, CDR2 YSYEKL. The CDR3 DNA sequence: TGCGCCAGCAGCCAAGAGGACAGACAGGGTGAGTACAATGAGCAGTTCTTC. Its translation: CASSQEDRQGEYNEQFF.

This CDR3 reads CASSLGGGNEQFF. The CDR3 nucleotides read TGTGCCAGCAGTCTTGGTGGGGGGAATGAGCAGTTCTTC. The chain carries TRBV3-1 (or the pseudogene TRBV3-2) and TRBJ2-1, with D possibly TRBD2 on 6 matching bases. This CDR3 comprises 13 residues. With 6 bases removed from V and 7 bases from J, the gap between germline ends came to 13 bases. Germline V gene data show CDR1 as LGHDT and CDR2 as YNNKEL (reference sequence).

This chain links TRBV2 with TRBJ2-2, with TRBD1 identical over 11 bases. There are 14 residues in the CDR3. CDR1 and CDR2 from the germline V gene are SNHLY and FYNNEI. J gave up 4 bases and V 8 bases, and 3 bases lay outside the gene matches. The CDR3 is CASWTGGGTGELFF. Written as DNA, the CDR3 is TGTGCCAGCTGGACAGGGGGCGGCACCGGGGAGCTGTTTTTT.

The chain is built from TRBV29-1 and TRBJ2-5, with TRBD1 matching 8 bases. Trimming at V came to 6 bases and at J to 4 bases, leaving 7 bases not matched to a gene. The CDR3 has 13 amino acids. Germline lookup yields CDR1 SQVTM and CDR2 ANQGSEA. The CDR3 nucleotides read TGCAGCGTCGACAGGGGATCGGGAGAGACCCAGTACTTC. It codes for CSVDRGSGETQYF.

The V call is TRBV4-2, the J call TRBJ2-1; 10 positions agree with TRBD2. The V segment lost 1 base and the J segment 5 bases; nucleotides outside the gene matches: 5. The CDR3 has 16 residues. Germline V gene lookup returns CDR1 LGHNA and CDR2 YNFKEQ. CDR3 nucleotides: TGTGCCAGCAGCCAAGCAGGGACTAGCGTCCACAATGAGCAGTTCTTC. This gives the protein CASSQAGTSVHNEQFF.

On this clone itself: One junction end does not reproduce the germline sequence, and a read error may be involved. V gene TRBV24-1 combines with J gene TRBJ2-1; 7 nucleotides align to TRBD1. The germline gives CDR1 KGHDR, CDR2 SFDVKD. The CDR3 runs to 13 residues. The chain's CDR3 is CATRDRAYNEQFF. CDR3 nucleotide sequence: TGTGCCACCCGTGACAGGGCCTACAATGAGCAGTTCTTC.

CDR3: CALQRGLGETQYF. The CDR3 bases are TGTGCTCTCCAAAGGGGGCTAGGAGAGACCCAGTACTTC. The chain carries TRBV10-3 and TRBJ2-5, with 7 bases aligning to TRBD1. The CDR3 consists of 13 residues. The germline CDR1 and CDR2 sequences are ENHRY and SYGVKD.

This clone was detected once. One end of the junction is discordant with germline, which a read error may explain. This chain connects TRBV29-1 to TRBJ2-5; D ambiguous. Germline V gene data show CDR1 as SQVTM and CDR2 as ANQGSEA. This CDR3 region has 12 residues. CDR3 region: CSVVKSQEAQYF. The CDR3, as DNA: TGCAGCGTTGTAAAAAGCCAAGAGGCCCAGTACTTC.

This chain joins TRBV6-4 and TRBJ2-1; 12 bases map to TRBD2. This CDR3 region has 14 residues. With 4 bases clipped from V and 10 bases from J, the junction kept 5 bases outside the gene matches. Germline assignment: CDR1 MRHNA and CDR2 SNTAGT. The chain's CDR3 is CASSVLAGGTEQFF. The DNA of the CDR3 is TGTGCCAGCAGTGTCCTAGCGGGAGGGACGGAGCAGTTCTTC.

The chain recombines TRBV9 with TRBJ2-5; 11 positions match TRBD2. Germline V gene data show CDR1 as SGDLS and CDR2 as YYNGEE. The J segment lost 5 bases and the V segment lost 0 bases, leaving 3 bases of the junction unmatched. This CDR3 region has 15 residues. CDR3 bases: TGTGCCAGCAGCGTAGCGGGACTAGCGGCGGAGACCCAGTACTTC. It yields the protein CASSVAGLAAETQYF.

The V and J genes are TRBV5-6 and TRBJ2-2; a possible D gene is TRBD1 (5 bases). V dropped 0 bases and J dropped 4 bases, with 10 bases sitting between them. Germline CDR1 reads SGHDT; CDR2 reads YYEEEE. This CDR3 is 15 amino acids long. The CDR3: CASSLDVGLTGELFF. In nucleotides, the CDR3 is TGTGCCAGCAGCTTGGATGTGGGGCTCACCGGGGAGCTGTTTTTT.

The chain joins TRBV6-5 to TRBJ1-1; D possibly corresponds to TRBD1 (5 bases). V shed 4 bases and J shed 1 base, with 10 bases lying between them. The CDR3 is 14 residues long. Germline assignment: CDR1 MNHEY and CDR2 SVGAGI. The CDR3 nucleotides are TGTGCCAGCAGTTCCAACCAGGGGAACACTGAAGCTTTCTTT. As protein: CASSSNQGNTEAFF.

The chain links TRBV30 to TRBJ2-7; 9 nucleotides align to TRBD2. Germline V lookup: CDR1 GTSNPN, CDR2 SVGIG (reference sequence). The J segment lost 0 bases and the V segment lost 7 bases, leaving 4 bases of the junction unmatched. The CDR3 consists of 13 residues. CDR3: CALHSGSSYEQYF. The CDR3, as DNA: TGTGCCTTACATAGCGGGAGCTCCTACGAGCAGTACTTC.

This clone was detected only once. The chain employs TRBV12-5 and TRBJ1-1, with D unresolved. Trimming stripped 6 bases from V and 0 bases from J, with 14 bases between. The CDR3 contains 15 residues. Germline assignment: CDR1 LGHNT and CDR2 FRNRAP. The CDR3 protein is CASGLGYKMNTEAFF. For the CDR3, the DNA is TGTGCTAGTGGCCTAGGTTACAAGATGAACACTGAAGCTTTCTTT.

The chain uses TRBV1 and TRBJ2-1; the table's D call, TRBD2, has no DNA check behind it. TRBV1 constitutes a pseudogene. The CDR3 is 20 amino acids. The CDR3 nucleotides read TGCACCAGCAGCCAAGATGCTGTACGAGGGGGACTAGGATGGCACAATGAGCAGTTCTTC. It translates to CTSSQDAVRGGLGWHNEQFF.

The rearrangement uses TRBV5-1 and TRBJ2-7; 8 nucleotides align to TRBD2. This CDR3 region has 14 residues. J lost 4 bases, V lost 2 bases, and 5 bases had no gene match. Germline V CDR1 and CDR2: SGHRS, YFSETQ. As DNA, the CDR3 is TGCGCCAGCAGCTTAGCGGGAGAGGTGTACGAGCAGTACTTC. Its protein is CASSLAGEVYEQYF.

The rearrangement links TRBV11-3 to TRBJ1-1; no definite D call. Deletions cut 1 base from V and 6 bases from J, with 18 bases between. Germline V gene data show CDR1 as SGHNT and CDR2 as YENEEA. The CDR3 runs to 16 residues. This CDR3 reads CASSLGPNPVGAEAFF. The CDR3 region has the DNA TGTGCCAGCAGCTTAGGTCCCAACCCGGTGGGCGCTGAAGCTTTCTTT.

The V gene is TRBV18, the J gene TRBJ2-5; D might be TRBD1 (6 bases). This CDR3 has 13 amino acids. The V end lost 3 bases, the J end lost 3 bases, and 8 bases lay between the germline ends. From germline, CDR1 is KGHSH and CDR2 LQKENI. This chain's CDR3 is CASSPGQKETQYF. The CDR3 DNA reads TGTGCCAGCTCACCCGGACAGAAAGAGACCCAGTACTTC.

The V gene is TRBV4-1, the J gene TRBJ1-2; D unresolved. Trimming cost V 1 base and J 1 base, with 16 bases left between them. CDR1 is MGHRA, CDR2 YSYEKL, per germline. There are 17 residues in the CDR3. The CDR3 reads CASSQVDFIGVNYGYTF. The CDR3 DNA reads as TGCGCCAGCAGCCAAGTCGACTTTATAGGAGTTAACTATGGCTACACCTTC.

The table lists this clone with many counts. The V gene is TRBV5-1, the J gene TRBJ1-1; the D gene is possibly TRBD1 (6 bases). Trimming took off 4 bases at V and 0 bases at J, with 10 bases between the two ends. The CDR3 contains 14 residues. Germline values: CDR1 SGHRS, CDR2 YFSETQ. CDR3 sequence reads: CASSPGVMNTEAFF. The DNA for the CDR3 is TGCGCCAGCAGCCCAGGGGTCATGAACACTGAAGCTTTCTTT.